One and the same sample provided the 9 T cell receptor beta chains below, sequenced in a study of blood T cells in healthy people across ages. The second PCR ran roughly 6 to 11 cycles with a sample-barcoded 5' primer and J-beta primers. TCRdb redid the calling of the 5' RACE reads with MiXCR, one entry per CDR3 protein. The data show roughly 1,500,000 distinct CDR3 sequences, almost 35% seen once. Sequencing was done on a sample of blood. The receptors derive from a woman in her thirties in good health.

This clonotype was counted only a few times. The rearrangement uses TRBV7-3 and TRBJ2-1; the D gene is possibly TRBD2 (6 bases). CDR3 size: 15 residues. V lost 7 bases, J lost 8 bases, and 21 bases lay in between. Germline-derived CDR1 and CDR2 are SGHTA and FQGTGA. DNA for the CDR3: TGTGCCAGCAACTCCCCGTACGGGGGAAAGTATGAGCAGTTCTTC. Amino acids: CASNSPYGGKYEQFF.

This clonotype was seen a few times. The chain recombines TRBV12-3 or TRBV12-4 with TRBJ1-1, with D hard to call. Trimming pared 6 bases from V and 1 base from J, leaving 12 bases between. The CDR3 contains 14 residues. The CDR3 nucleotides read TGTGCCAGCAGCAAACCTACTGGGAACACTGAAGCTTTCTTT. Protein sequence: CASSKPTGNTEAFF.

The rearrangement joins TRBV11-2 to TRBJ2-3; D might be TRBD2 (6 bases). Trimming pared 1 base from V and 0 bases from J, leaving 29 bases between. The CDR3 has 22 amino acids. Germline CDR1 is SGHAT and CDR2 is FQNNGV. The CDR3 DNA sequence: TGTGCCAGCAGCTTAGGGGCCTGGGGACGATTAGCGGAGCCTAGGAGCACAGATACGCAGTATTTT. It encodes CASSLGAWGRLAEPRSTDTQYF.

This chain connects TRBV7-3 to TRBJ2-6; no reliable D call. This CDR3 spans 21 amino acids. Germline V gives CDR1 SGHTA, CDR2 FQGTGA. Trimming cost V 7 bases and J 0 bases, with 28 bases left between them. This chain's CDR3 is CASTQSRKPHSRNSGANVLTF. CDR3 coding DNA: TGTGCCAGCACCCAGTCCCGCAAGCCCCATTCACGGAACTCTGGGGCCAACGTCCTGACTTTC.

This clonotype was picked up a small number of times. The chain is built from TRBV29-1 and TRBJ1-2, with D tentatively TRBD1 (5 bases). The V gene's germline CDR1 is SQVTM and CDR2 ANQGSEA. CDR3 length equals 13 residues. Trimming shortened V by 4 bases and J by 3 bases, and 12 bases separated the two germline ends. CDR3 residues: CSVAQGIYYGYTF. The CDR3 DNA follows: TGCAGCGTTGCGCAGGGTATTTACTATGGCTACACCTTC.

This clonotype was detected a few times. The rearrangement joins TRBV15 to TRBJ1-1, with 7 positions matching TRBD1. This CDR3 is 15 amino acids long. The V and J ends lost 3 bases and 0 bases, in that order; junction bases with no gene match: 4. Germline V CDR1 and CDR2: LNHNV, YYDKDF (reference sequence). CDR3 loop: CATSRDRSLNTEAFF. In nucleotides, the CDR3 is TGTGCCACCAGCAGGGACAGGTCCCTGAACACTGAAGCTTTCTTT.

A remark on this clonotype: Relative to the germline gene, one junction end is altered; a read error may explain this. The V gene is TRBV6-6, the J gene TRBJ2-7; D gene ambiguous. The CDR3 consists of 12 residues. CDR1 MNHNY and CDR2 SVGAGI come from the germline V gene (reference sequence). The chain's CDR3 is CAGSFGSREQYF. CDR3 bases: TGTGCCGGCAGTTTCGGCAGCCGCGAGCAGTACTTC.

The chain carries TRBV20-1 and TRBJ2-1; 14 nucleotides match TRBD2. The CDR3 is 15 amino acids. Germline V CDR1 and CDR2: DFQATT, SNEGSKA (reference sequence). Unmatched junction bases numbered 5, after V lost 0 bases and J lost 10 bases. CDR3 in amino acids: CSARDWGLAGVEQFF. The CDR3 bases are TGCAGTGCTAGAGATTGGGGACTAGCGGGAGTGGAGCAGTTCTTC.

This clonotype was seen only a few times. The chain employs TRBV6-6 and TRBJ2-2; possibly TRBD2 for D (5 bases). V was trimmed by 5 bases and J by 4 bases, leaving 17 bases between them. The V gene's germline CDR1 is MNHNY and CDR2 SVGAGI (reference sequence). The CDR3 contains 16 residues. CDR3 sequence reads: CASSPRGTLGTGELFF. The CDR3 nucleotides read TGTGCCAGCAGTCCACGGGGTACCTTGGGCACCGGGGAGCTGTTTTTT.